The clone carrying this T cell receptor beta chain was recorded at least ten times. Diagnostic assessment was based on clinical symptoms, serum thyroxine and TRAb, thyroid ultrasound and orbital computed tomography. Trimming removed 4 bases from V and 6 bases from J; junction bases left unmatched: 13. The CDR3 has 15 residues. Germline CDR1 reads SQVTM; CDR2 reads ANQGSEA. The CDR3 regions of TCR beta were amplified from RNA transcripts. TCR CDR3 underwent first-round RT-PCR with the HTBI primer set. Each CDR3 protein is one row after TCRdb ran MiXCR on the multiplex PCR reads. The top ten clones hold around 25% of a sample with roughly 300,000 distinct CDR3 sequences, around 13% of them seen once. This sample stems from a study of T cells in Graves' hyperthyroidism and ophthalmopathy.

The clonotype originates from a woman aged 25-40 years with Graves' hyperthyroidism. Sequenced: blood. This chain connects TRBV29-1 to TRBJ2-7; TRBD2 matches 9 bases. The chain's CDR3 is CSVGSPSGIRLEQYF. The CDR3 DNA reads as TGCAGCGTTGGGTCGCCTAGCGGGATTCGTCTCGAGCAGTACTTC.